This T cell receptor (beta chain) was identified during a study of human T cells and chemical hapten exposure. As for the study in general: It was small differences in pooled library volume that mainly caused per-sample TCR yields to vary.

Time point here: patch test 1, 2 weeks after DPC sensitization. Treatment meaning: therapeutic diphenylcyclopropenone sensitization with weekly scalp DPC. Prior to application of each patch test, blood was drawn. MiXCR, run by TCRdb on the RACE reads, gives a single entry per CDR3 protein. The sample records roughly 160,000 distinct CDR3 sequences, roughly 15% being singletons. This receptor was identified in a woman aged 30 to 39 with alopecia areata. Some clones in this sample may be carry-over from other donors' samples. The specimen comprised whole blood, sampled in connection with sensitization to the hapten diphenylcyclopropenone (DPC).

The CDR3 sequence: CASSLVSSGNTGELFF. The CDR3 bases are TGTGCCAGCAGCTTAGTGTCTAGCGGGAACACCGGGGAGCTGTTTTTT. This chain uses TRBV7-2 with TRBJ2-2, with TRBD2 matching over 7 bases. J was trimmed by 1 base and V by 1 base; bases with no gene match: 3. The CDR3 loop spans 16 amino acids. CDR1 SGHTA and CDR2 FQGNSA come from the germline V gene.